Below, one T cell receptor beta chain is given with its context. The table lists this clone with a few counts. This receptor's antigen is unknown. Base qualities are missing; no much larger clone stands one base away. These data originate in a study of CD4 T cells in relation to SARS-CoV-2 and coronaviruses (dated by TCRdb to 2020 to 2023). For the study in its entirety: In the ViraFEST assay, PBMCs were grown with antigen for approximately 10 days, and TCR beta CDR3s were then sequenced to identify antigen-specific clonal expansions. An HIV-1 Nef peptide pool or a culture without peptide was used as the negative reference condition. HLA restriction was mapped for shared crossreactive spike epitopes using patient-derived lymphoblastoid cell lines. At the level of individual TCR clonotypes, the study measured memory CD4+ T cell crossreactivity between SARS-CoV-2 spike protein and common cold coronavirus spike proteins. Samples from a few pre-COVID donors and the naive versus memory experiments were sequenced with the Adaptive Biotechnologies TCR-sequencing kit; other data were Illumina-based. For other donors in the study, expansion assays were sequenced with a different, Illumina-based TCR-beta assay. What the study reported, not specific to this receptor: Significantly weaker SARS-CoV-2-driven expansion was shown by crossreactive clones than by monoreactive clones, consistent with antigenic imprinting. Crossreactivity analysis centred on spike protein, so crossreactivity against other viral proteins was not assessed. Pre-pandemic and post-infection samples were not both contributed by any donor, so tracing of the source of pre-existing responses was limited. Small numbers of patients and of tested TCRs were a limitation of the study. Roughly 70% of donors had memory CD4+ clonotypes that crossrecognized SARS-CoV-2 and at least one common cold coronavirus spike.

Preparation of the library involved the immunoSEQ multiplex PCR assay. Concerning the study's data processing: During preprocessing, nonproductive sequences were discarded, as were any CDR3s that did not begin with C, did not end with F or W, or were shorter than 7 amino acids. The MANAFEST web app identified antigen-specific clonotypes based on expansion compared with the reference and other culture wells. A clone counted as positive if significantly expanded in 2 of 3 replicate wells versus the reference culture at FDR below 0.05. Positive clones also required significant expansion versus all other tandem wells and an odds ratio above 5. CDR3 homology was measured as pairwise Levenshtein distance, computed with the stringdist R package after trimming three terminal residues from each end. TCRdb took over this immuneACCESS table, retaining in-frame rearrangements with V and J assigned. Such tables are incomplete; in checked studies, under half of the missing clones stem from an unresolved V gene, and the remainder is unexplained. V, J and clone size are those of that table, while D and trimming were read from the DNA. The sample table holds 27,000 or so clones, of which around two thirds were seen once. Of the sample, under 25% is held by the ten largest clones.

CD4+ T cells from unexposed donors were collected before the COVID-19 pandemic (2011-2018). The EasySep CD4+ T cell isolation kit was used to isolate CD4+ T cells once the cultures had run for about 11 days. As cell numbers permitted, CD4+ T cells from unexposed donors were tested for reactivity to SARS-CoV-2 S and N and to four common cold coronavirus spike pools. About 1.8 million PBMCs per well were cultured in IMDM with roughly 5% human AB serum and 9.5 to 10 IU/ml IL-2. Half of the culture medium was replaced with fresh IL-2-containing medium on days 3 and 7. In general, every peptide culture condition was set up in three replicate wells. The leukapheresis product for the unexposed donors was obtained through commercial purchase. Ficoll-Paque PLUS gradient centrifugation was used to isolate PBMCs from either whole blood or leukapheresis product. The PBMCs went either fresh into the expansion assay or into cryopreservation at -140 degrees C. The QIAamp Micro DNA Kit was used to extract genomic DNA from the CD4+ T cells.

This sequence was found in a human donor in good health. The material sequenced was CD4+ T cells from PBMCs, cultured in vitro.

The CDR3 protein sequence reads: CASSQGSGRSTEAFF. The DNA sequence reads TGCGCCAGCAGCCAAGGGTCAGGGAGGTCCACTGAAGCTTTCTTT. Here the chain combines TRBV4-1 and TRBJ1-1; TRBD1 is a possible D gene, resting on 5 matching bases. The CDR1 and CDR2 encoded by the germline V gene are MGHRA and YSYEKL. Deletion took 1 base off V and 4 bases off J, with a span of 13 bases between the germline ends. Including cysteine and phenylalanine, the CDR3 has 15 amino acids. Of all the DNA, just the CDR3 is kept, 45 bases in frame from base 1.